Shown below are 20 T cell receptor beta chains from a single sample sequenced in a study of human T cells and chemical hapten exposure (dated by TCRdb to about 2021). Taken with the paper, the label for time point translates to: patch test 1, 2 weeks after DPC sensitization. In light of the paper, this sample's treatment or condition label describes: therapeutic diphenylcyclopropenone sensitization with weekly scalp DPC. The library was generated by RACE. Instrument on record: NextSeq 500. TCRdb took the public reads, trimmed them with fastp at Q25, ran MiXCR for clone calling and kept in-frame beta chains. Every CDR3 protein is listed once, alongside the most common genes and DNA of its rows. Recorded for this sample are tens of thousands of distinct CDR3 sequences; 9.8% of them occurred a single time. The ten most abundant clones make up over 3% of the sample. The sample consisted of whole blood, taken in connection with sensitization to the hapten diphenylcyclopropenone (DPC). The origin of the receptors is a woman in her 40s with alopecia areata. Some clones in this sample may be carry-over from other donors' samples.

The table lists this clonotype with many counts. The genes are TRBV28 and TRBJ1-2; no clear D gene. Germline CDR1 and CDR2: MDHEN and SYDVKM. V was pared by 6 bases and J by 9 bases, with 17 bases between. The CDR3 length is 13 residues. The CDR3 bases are TGTGCCAGCAGCTCGATGGCCCGTAATCGCTACACCTTC. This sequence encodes CASSSMARNRYTF.

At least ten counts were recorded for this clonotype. CDR3 bases: TGCGCCAGCAGCCCCAGGACCAACGAGCAGTACTTC. This codes for CASSPRTNEQYF. The gene calls are TRBV4-1 and TRBJ2-7; D call uncertain. The CDR3 contains 12 residues. Per germline, CDR1 MGHRA and CDR2 YSYEKL. Trimming removed 4 bases from V and 5 bases from J, with 9 bases in between.

CDR3 nucleotide sequence: TGTGCCAGCAGTCGAGCGCCAGGGGGGTACACTGAAGCTTTCTTT. Its translation: CASSRAPGGYTEAFF. The rearrangement links TRBV28 to TRBJ1-1; 7 bases align to TRBD1. The CDR3 covers 15 residues. J gave up 3 bases and V 5 bases, and 9 bases lay outside the gene matches. Germline V gene lookup returns CDR1 MDHEN and CDR2 SYDVKM.

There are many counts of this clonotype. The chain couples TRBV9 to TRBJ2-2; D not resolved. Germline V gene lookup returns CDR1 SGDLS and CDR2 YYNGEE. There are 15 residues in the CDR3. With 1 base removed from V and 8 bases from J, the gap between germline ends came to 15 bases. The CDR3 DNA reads TGTGCCAGCAGCGTATCCCAAGGATACCCGGGGGAGCTGTTTTTT. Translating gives CASSVSQGYPGELFF.

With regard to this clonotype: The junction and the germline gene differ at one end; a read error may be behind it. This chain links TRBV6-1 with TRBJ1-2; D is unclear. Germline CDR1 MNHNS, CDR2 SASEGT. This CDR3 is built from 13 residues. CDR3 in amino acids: CASSEVANYGYTF. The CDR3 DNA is TGTGCCAGCAGCGAAGTTGCTAACTATGGCTACACCTTC.

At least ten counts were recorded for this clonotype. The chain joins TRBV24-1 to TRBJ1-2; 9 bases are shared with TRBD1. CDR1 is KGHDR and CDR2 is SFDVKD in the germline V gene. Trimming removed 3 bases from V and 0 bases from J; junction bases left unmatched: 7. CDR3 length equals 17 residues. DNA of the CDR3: TGTGCCACCAGTGATGGGGACAGGGAAACCGCTAACTATGGCTACACCTTC. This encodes CATSDGDRETANYGYTF.

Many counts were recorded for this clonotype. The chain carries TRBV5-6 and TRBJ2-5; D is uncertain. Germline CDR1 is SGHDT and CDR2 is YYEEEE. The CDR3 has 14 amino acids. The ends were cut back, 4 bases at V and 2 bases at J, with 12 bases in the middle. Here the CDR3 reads CASSPQVWQETQYF. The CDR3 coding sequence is TGTGCCAGCAGCCCCCAGGTATGGCAAGAGACCCAGTACTTC. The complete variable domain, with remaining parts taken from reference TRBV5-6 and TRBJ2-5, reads DAGVTQSPTHLIKTRGQQVTLRCSPKSGHDTVSWYQQALGQGPQFIFQYYEEEERQRGNFPDRFSGHQFPNYSSELNVNALLLGDSALYLCASSPQVWQETQYFGPGTRLLVL.

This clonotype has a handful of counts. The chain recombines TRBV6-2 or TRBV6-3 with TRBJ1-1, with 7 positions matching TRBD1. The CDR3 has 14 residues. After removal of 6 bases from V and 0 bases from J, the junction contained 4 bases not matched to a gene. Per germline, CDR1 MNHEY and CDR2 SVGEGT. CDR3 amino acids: CASSRDSVNTEAFF. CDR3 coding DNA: TGTGCCAGCAGCCGGGACAGCGTGAACACTGAAGCTTTCTTT.

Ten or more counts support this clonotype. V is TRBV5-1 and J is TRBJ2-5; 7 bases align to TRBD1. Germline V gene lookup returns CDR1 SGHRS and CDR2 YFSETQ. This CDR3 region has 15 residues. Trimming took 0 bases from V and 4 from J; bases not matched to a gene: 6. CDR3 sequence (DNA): TGCGCCAGCAGCTTGGATGTCAGGGGGAGAGAGACCCAGTACTTC. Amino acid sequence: CASSLDVRGRETQYF.

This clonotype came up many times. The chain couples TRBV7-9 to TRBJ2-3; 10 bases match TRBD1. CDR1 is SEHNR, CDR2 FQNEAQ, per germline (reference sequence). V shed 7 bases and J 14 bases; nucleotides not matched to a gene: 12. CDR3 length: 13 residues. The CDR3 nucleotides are TGTGCCAGCAACGAGCTGGGCGGGACAGGGGTGTATTTT. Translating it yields CASNELGGTGVYF.

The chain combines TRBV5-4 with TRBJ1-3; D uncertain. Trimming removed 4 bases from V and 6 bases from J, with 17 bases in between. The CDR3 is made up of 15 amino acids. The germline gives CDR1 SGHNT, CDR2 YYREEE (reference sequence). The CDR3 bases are TGTGCCAGCAGCGTGGGTAATCCAGGAACAAACACCATATATTTT. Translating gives CASSVGNPGTNTIYF.

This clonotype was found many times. CDR3: CASSVYPDGYTF. The CDR3 coding sequence is TGTGCCAGCAGTGTATACCCTGATGGCTACACCTTC. This rearrangement joins TRBV25-1 to TRBJ1-2; unclear D gene. V was clipped by 4 bases and J by 6 bases, with 9 bases between them. This CDR3 has 12 residues. Germline-derived CDR1 and CDR2 are MGHDK and SYGVNS.

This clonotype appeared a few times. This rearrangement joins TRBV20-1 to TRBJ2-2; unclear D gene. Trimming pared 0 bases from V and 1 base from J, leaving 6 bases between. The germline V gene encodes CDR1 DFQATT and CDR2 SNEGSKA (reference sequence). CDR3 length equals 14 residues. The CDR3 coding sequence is TGCAGTGCTAGAGAGGCACAGAACACCGGGGAGCTGTTTTTT. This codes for CSAREAQNTGELFF.

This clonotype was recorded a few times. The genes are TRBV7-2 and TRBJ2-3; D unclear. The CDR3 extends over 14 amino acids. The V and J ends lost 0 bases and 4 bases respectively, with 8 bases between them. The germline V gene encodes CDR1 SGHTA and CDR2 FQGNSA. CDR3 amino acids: CASSLAFQSDTQYF. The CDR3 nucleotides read TGTGCCAGCAGCTTAGCGTTCCAGTCAGATACGCAGTATTTT.

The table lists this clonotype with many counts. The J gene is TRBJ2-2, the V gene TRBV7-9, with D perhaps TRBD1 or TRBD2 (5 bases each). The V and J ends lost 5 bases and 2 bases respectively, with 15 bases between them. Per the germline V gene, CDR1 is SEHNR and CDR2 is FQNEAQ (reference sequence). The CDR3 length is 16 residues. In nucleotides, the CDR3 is TGTGCCAGCAGCCCTGAAGGGGACCCCAACACCGGGGAGCTGTTTTTT. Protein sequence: CASSPEGDPNTGELFF.

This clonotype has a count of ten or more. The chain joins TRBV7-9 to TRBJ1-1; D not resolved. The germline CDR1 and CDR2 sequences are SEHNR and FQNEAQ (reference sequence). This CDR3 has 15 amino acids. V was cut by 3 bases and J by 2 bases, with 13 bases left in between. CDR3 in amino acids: CASSLRGRDNTEAFF. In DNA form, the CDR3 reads TGTGCCAGCAGCTTGAGAGGACGGGATAACACTGAAGCTTTCTTT.

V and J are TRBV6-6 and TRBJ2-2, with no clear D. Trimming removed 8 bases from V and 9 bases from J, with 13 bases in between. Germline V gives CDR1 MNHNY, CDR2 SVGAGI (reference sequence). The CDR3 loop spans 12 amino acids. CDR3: CASSPRPRELFF. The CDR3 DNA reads TGTGCCAGCTCCCCGCGGCCGCGGGAGCTGTTTTTT.

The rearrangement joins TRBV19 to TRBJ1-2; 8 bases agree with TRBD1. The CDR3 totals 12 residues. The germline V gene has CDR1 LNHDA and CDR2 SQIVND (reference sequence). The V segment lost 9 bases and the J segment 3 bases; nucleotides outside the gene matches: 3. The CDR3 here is CASSGQDYGYTF. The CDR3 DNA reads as TGTGCCAGCTCGGGACAGGACTATGGCTACACCTTC.

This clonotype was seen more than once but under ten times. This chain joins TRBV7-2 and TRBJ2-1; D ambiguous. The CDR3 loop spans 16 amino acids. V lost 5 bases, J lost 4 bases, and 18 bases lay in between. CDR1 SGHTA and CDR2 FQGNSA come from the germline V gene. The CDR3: CASSPGGSLTYNEQFF. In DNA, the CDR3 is TGTGCCAGCAGCCCCGGTGGCAGTCTTACATACAATGAGCAGTTCTTC.

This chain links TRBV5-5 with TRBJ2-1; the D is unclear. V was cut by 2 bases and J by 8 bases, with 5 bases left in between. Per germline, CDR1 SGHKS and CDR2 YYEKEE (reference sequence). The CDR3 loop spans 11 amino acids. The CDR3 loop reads CASSFYDEQFF. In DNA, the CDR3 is TGTGCCAGCAGCTTTTACGATGAGCAGTTCTTC. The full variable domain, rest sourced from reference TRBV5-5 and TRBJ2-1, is DAGVTQSPTHLIKTRGQQVTLRCSPISGHKSVSWYQQVLGQGPQFIFQYYEKEERGRGNFPDRFSARQFPNYSSELNVNALLLGDSALYLCASSFYDEQFFGPGTRLTVL.